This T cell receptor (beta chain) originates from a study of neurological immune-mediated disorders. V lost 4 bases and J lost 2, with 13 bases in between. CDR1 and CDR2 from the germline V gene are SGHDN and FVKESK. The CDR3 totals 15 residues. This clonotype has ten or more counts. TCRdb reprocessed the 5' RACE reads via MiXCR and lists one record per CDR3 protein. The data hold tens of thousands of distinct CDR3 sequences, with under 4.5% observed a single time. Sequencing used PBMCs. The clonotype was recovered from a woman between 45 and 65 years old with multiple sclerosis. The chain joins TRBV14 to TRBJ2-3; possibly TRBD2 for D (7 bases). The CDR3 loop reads CASSPGGTFTDTQYF. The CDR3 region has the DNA TGTGCCAGCAGCCCGGGGGGCACTTTCACAGATACGCAGTATTTT.